These T cell receptor beta chains were read from a single sample in a study of read filtering for tumor transcriptome and immune sequencing. TCRdb re-derived calls from the reads in MiXCR, one entry per CDR3 protein. The sample records about 63,000 distinct CDR3 sequences, around 13% being singletons. Input material: a population of CD138-negative cells sorted from bone marrow. These receptors all stem from a donor at least 40 years old with multiple myeloma. CDR3s include the opening cysteine and the closing phenylalanine or tryptophan. D genes are given only for firm matches. Clone size is given for some rows only: seen once, a few or many times, or a class if the clone is expanded.

>TRBJ2-3|TRBV5-1|many|NA
TGCGCCAGCAGCTTCGCAGATACGCAGTATTTT
CASSFADTQYF
>TRBJ1-5|TRBV7-9|many|NA
TGTGCCAGCAGCAGGGACAATCAGCCCCAGCATTTT
CASSRDNQPQHF
>TRBJ2-1|TRBV20-1|few|NA
TGCAGTGCTAGAGGGAGAAGGAGCGAGAGGGCCGGGGACAATGAGCAGTTCTTC
CSARGRRSERAGDNEQFF
>TRBJ2-1|TRBV3-1|NA|NA
TGTGCCTGCAGACCCCGGGACGGGGACGACAATGAGCAGTTCTTC
CACRPRDGDDNEQFF
>TRBJ2-5|TRBV10-3|many|TRBD1
TGTGCCACAGTCGGGACAGGGGAAGAGACCCAGTACTTC
CATVGTGEETQYF
>TRBJ2-1|TRBV29-1|many|NA
TGCAGCGTTGACCCAAAAGTTTACAATGAGCAGTTCTTC
CSVDPKVYNEQFF
>TRBJ2-1|TRBV7-9|many|TRBD1
TGTGCCAGCGGACTTCCGGCAGGGGGCTCCTACAATGAGCAGTTCTTC
CASGLPAGGSYNEQFF
>TRBJ2-3|TRBV13|many|NA
TGTGCCAGCAGCCCGCAGACATTAGGGCATGCGGGTTATGAAACAGATACGCAGTATTTT
CASSPQTLGHAGYETDTQYF
>TRBJ2-7|TRBV6-1|few|TRBD1
TGTGCCAGCAGTGCCCGGGACAGGGGAATCTACGAGCAGTACTTC
CASSARDRGIYEQYF
>TRBJ2-3|TRBV6-2/TRBV6-3|many|NA
TGTGCCAGCACGGTGGGAGATACGCAGTATTTT
CASTVGDTQYF
>TRBJ1-1|TRBV12-3/TRBV12-4|NA|NA
TGTGCCAGCAGCCCCTCGGGGATGGGTGAAGCTTACTTT
CASSPSGMGEAYF
>TRBJ2-5|TRBV7-9|NA|NA
TGTGCCAGCAGCCAACAAGAGACCCAGTACTTC
CASSQQETQYF
>TRBJ2-1|TRBV24-1|NA|NA
TGTGCCACCAGTGATTTGAAGATGGGCATTGAGCAGTTCTTC
CATSDLKMGIEQFF
>TRBJ2-2|TRBV27|many|TRBD2
TGTGCCAGCAGGGGGACTACGAACACCGGGGAGCTGTTTTTT
CASRGTTNTGELFF
>TRBJ1-2|TRBV4-1|many|NA
TGCGCCAGCAGCCAAGGCTCCACGTATGGCTACACCTTC
CASSQGSTYGYTF
>TRBJ1-1|TRBV5-1|NA|NA
TGCGCCAGCGTCCGGGCGGGGGGGCCGAACACTGAAGCTTTCTTT
CASVRAGGPNTEAFF
>TRBJ2-6|TRBV28|many|TRBD1
TGTGCCAGCGCCCCGGGACAGGGAGTATCTGGGGCCAACGTCCTGACTTTC
CASAPGQGVSGANVLTF
>TRBJ2-7|TRBV18|few|TRBD2
TGTGCCAGCTCACCCGGGACTAGGGCCTACGAGCAGTACTTC
CASSPGTRAYEQYF
>TRBJ2-3|TRBV24-1|many|NA
TGTGCCACCAGTGTGATCGGAAGTCCCACAGATACGCAGTATTTT
CATSVIGSPTDTQYF
>TRBJ2-2|TRBV7-3|many|TRBD2
TGTGCCAGCAGCTTACCTAGCGGGATCACCGGGGAGCTGTTTTTT
CASSLPSGITGELFF
>TRBJ1-5|TRBV7-8|many|NA
TGTGCCAGCAGCTTAGCTTCCACACTTCATAGCAATCAGCCCCAGCATTTT
CASSLASTLHSNQPQHF
>TRBJ1-5|TRBV7-8|many|NA
TGTGCCAGCAGCTTACTAGGATTCAATCAGCCCCAGCATTTT
CASSLLGFNQPQHF
>TRBJ2-7|TRBV29-1|many|TRBD2
TGCAGCGTTGTGGCTTCGGGGGGGTTGAGAGAGCAGTACTTC
CSVVASGGLREQYF
>TRBJ2-5|TRBV11-3|many|TRBD1
TGTGCCAGCAGCTTAGGGCTCACAGGGGAAGAGACCCAGTACTTC
CASSLGLTGEETQYF
>TRBJ1-2|TRBV24-1|many|NA
TGTGCCACCAGTGATTTCTACTCGAATTATGGCTACACCTTC
CATSDFYSNYGYTF
>TRBJ2-2|TRBV10-3|NA|TRBD2
TGTGCCGCCCGACCCTTTCTAGCGGACACCGGGGAGCTGTTTTTT
CAARPFLADTGELFF
>TRBJ1-3|TRBV5-1|few|NA
TGCGCCAGCAGCTTGGGCCTCGGTACGGTCTCTGGAAACACCATATATTTT
CASSLGLGTVSGNTIYF
>TRBJ2-7|TRBV28|few|NA
TGTGCCAGCAGCCTGAGAAGCTCCTACGAGCAGTACTTC
CASSLRSSYEQYF
>TRBJ1-1|TRBV29-1|few|NA
TGCAGCGTTGAAGGGGGGACAGAAGCTTTCTTT
CSVEGGTEAFF
>TRBJ2-5|TRBV29-1|many|NA
TGCAGCGGGCAGGGAGGGGGGACCCAGTACTTC
CSGQGGGTQYF
>TRBJ2-7|TRBV5-1|many|TRBD1
TGCGCCAGCAGAAGGGGGCAAAGCTCCTACGAGCAGTACTTC
CASRRGQSSYEQYF
>TRBJ2-3|TRBV6-2/TRBV6-3|many|TRBD2
TGTGCCAGCAGTTATTCGACCGGGGGACTAGGACGGTATTTT
CASSYSTGGLGRYF
>TRBJ2-7|TRBV29-1|NA|NA
TGCAGCGTGGGGGGACAGACCTACGAGCAGTACTTC
CSVGGQTYEQYF
>TRBJ2-1|TRBV20-1|many|NA
TGCAGTGCTCCCGGGGCCACGGATGAGCAGTTCTTC
CSAPGATDEQFF
>TRBJ1-1|TRBV12-5|many|TRBD1
TGTGCTAGTGGCCCACGGACAGGGGAGGGCACTGAAGCTTTCTTT
CASGPRTGEGTEAFF
>TRBJ2-7|TRBV5-4|NA|NA
TGTGCCAGCAGCCCCAACCATGACGGGGCCGAGCAGTACTTC
CASSPNHDGAEQYF